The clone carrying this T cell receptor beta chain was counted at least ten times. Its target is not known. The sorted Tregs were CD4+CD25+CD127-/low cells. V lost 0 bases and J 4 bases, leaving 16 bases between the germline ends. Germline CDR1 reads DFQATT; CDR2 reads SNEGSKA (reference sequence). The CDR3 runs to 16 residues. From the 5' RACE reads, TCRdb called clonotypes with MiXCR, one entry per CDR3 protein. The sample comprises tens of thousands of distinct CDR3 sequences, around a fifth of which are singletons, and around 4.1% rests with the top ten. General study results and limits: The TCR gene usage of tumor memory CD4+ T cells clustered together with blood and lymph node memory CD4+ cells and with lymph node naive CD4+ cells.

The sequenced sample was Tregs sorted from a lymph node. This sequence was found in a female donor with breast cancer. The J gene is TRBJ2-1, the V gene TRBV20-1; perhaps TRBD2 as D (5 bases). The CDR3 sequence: CSARDYRTGGYNEQFF. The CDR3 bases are TGCAGTGCTAGAGATTACCGGACTGGAGGATACAATGAGCAGTTCTTC.